The 10 T cell receptor beta chains below come from one sample, sequenced in a study of control samples from healthy donors and cancer patients. The table came from immunoSEQ multiplex PCR; TCRdb's copy has only in-frame clones and leaves some out. Of under 150,000 clones listed, about nine tenths were seen once; the top ten hold 8.5% to 9.5%. The sequenced sample was blood. The source of these receptors is a woman aged 25 to 45 in good health.

This rearrangement joins TRBV6-5 to TRBJ2-2, with D uncertain. Germline CDR1 and CDR2: MNHEY and SVGAGI. The ends were cut back, 10 bases at V and 3 bases at J, with 12 bases in the middle. The CDR3 spans 13 residues. CDR3 loop: CAILRRDTGELFF. The CDR3 nucleotides are TGTGCCATCCTCCGGCGAGACACCGGGGAGCTGTTTTTT.

The rearrangement uses TRBV7-2 and TRBJ2-1; 14 positions match TRBD2. This CDR3 region has 18 residues. V was clipped by 3 bases and J by 5 bases; unmatched bases: 9. Looked up from germline, CDR1 is SGHTA and CDR2 is FQGNSA. CDR3: CASSFGLAGGRSDNEQFF. The CDR3 DNA is TGTGCCAGCAGCTTTGGACTAGCGGGAGGCCGATCGGACAATGAGCAGTTCTTC.

The rearrangement uses TRBV3-1 (or the pseudogene TRBV3-2) and TRBJ1-5; a possible D gene is TRBD1 (5 bases). Deletions cut 7 bases from V and 2 bases from J, with 21 bases between. CDR1 LGHDT and CDR2 YNNKEL come from the germline V gene (reference sequence). This CDR3 is 17 amino acids long. This chain's CDR3 is CASTIRDASGCNQPQHF. The CDR3 DNA reads as TGTGCCAGCACCATCCGGGACGCATCGGGATGCAATCAGCCCCAGCATTTT.

Note on this clone: Other DNA sequences within the sample encode an identical CDR3. V and J are TRBV7-3 and TRBJ2-2; TRBD2 matches 11 bases. The germline CDR1 and CDR2 sequences are SGHTA and FQGTGA. The CDR3 covers 16 residues. Germline trimming cut 2 bases from V and 4 bases from J; bases unmatched to any gene: 3. This CDR3 reads CASSLGLAGGTGELFF. The CDR3 DNA reads as TGTGCCAGCAGCTTAGGGCTAGCGGGAGGCACCGGGGAGCTGTTTTTT. The full variable domain, rest sourced from reference TRBV7-3 and TRBJ2-2, is GAGVSQTPSNKVTEKGKYVELRCDPISGHTALYWYRQSLGQGPEFLIYFQGTGAADDSGLPNDRFFAVRPEGSVSTLKIQRTERGDSAVYLCASSLGLAGGTGELFFGEGSRLTVL.

Of note for this clone: One end of the junction fails to match germline, which may point to a read error. This chain connects TRBV19 to TRBJ1-2; 10 bases fit TRBD1. The CDR3 runs to 14 residues. From germline, CDR1 is LNHDA and CDR2 SQIVND (reference sequence). The CDR3 spells CASSVDRGQAGYTF. CDR3 nucleotide sequence: TGTGCCAGTAGTGTAGACAGGGGGCAAGCTGGCTACACCTTC.

The chain combines TRBV10-2 with TRBJ1-6; the D gene is possibly TRBD1 (5 bases). This CDR3 has 13 residues. CDR1 is WSHSY, CDR2 SAAADI, per germline. Trimming shortened V by 6 bases and J by 9 bases, and 12 bases separated the two germline ends. CDR3 region: CASSRASSSPLHF. The CDR3, as DNA: TGCGCCAGCAGCAGGGCTAGTAGTTCACCCCTCCACTTT.

Worth noting for this clone: Germline is not matched at one junction end, which may reflect a read error. This chain uses TRBV7-7 with TRBJ2-3; 8 nucleotides agree with TRBD2. Germline V gene sequence: CDR1 SSHAT, CDR2 FNYEAQ (reference sequence). The CDR3 extends over 16 amino acids. The CDR3 loop reads CASSPSTSVTTDTQYF. The CDR3 DNA reads TGTGCTAGCAGCCCGTCGACTAGCGTAACCACAGATACGCAGTATTTT.

The chain employs TRBV7-9 and TRBJ2-7; 7 nucleotides line up with TRBD2. Germline V lookup: CDR1 SEHNR, CDR2 FQNEAQ (reference sequence). CDR3 length: 14 residues. The V gene end was trimmed by 2 bases and the J gene end by 2 bases; junction bases not matched to a gene: 3. The CDR3 sequence: CASSLTGRAYEQYF. The DNA for the CDR3 is TGTGCCAGCAGCTTAACTGGGAGGGCCTACGAGCAGTACTTC. Drawing the rest from reference TRBV7-9 and TRBJ2-7, the complete variable domain is DTGVSQNPRHKITKRGQNVTFRCDPISEHNRLYWYRQTLGQGPEFLTYFQNEAQLEKSRLLSDRFSAERPKGSFSTLEIQRTEQGDSAMYLCASSLTGRAYEQYFGPGTRLTVT.

This clone appeared a single time. The V call is TRBV5-4, the J call TRBJ1-3, with 7 bases that match TRBD1. The germline V gene encodes CDR1 SGHNT and CDR2 YYREEE (reference sequence). V dropped 0 bases and J dropped 3; count of bases not matched to a gene: 3. The CDR3 is 15 residues long. CDR3 sequence reads: CASSLGAGGGNTIYF. The CDR3 DNA is TGTGCCAGCAGCTTGGGAGCAGGGGGTGGAAACACCATATATTTT.

The gene calls are TRBV18 and TRBJ1-4; TRBD1 agrees at 8 bases. Per germline, CDR1 KGHSH and CDR2 LQKENI. The V and J ends lost 4 bases and 7 bases, in that order; junction bases with no gene match: 8. The CDR3 runs to 15 residues. The CDR3 DNA reads TGTGCCAGCTCACGCCCAGGGGGCCTCGTTGAAAAACTGTTTTTT. Residues: CASSRPGGLVEKLFF.